The present T cell receptor beta chain was sequenced within a study of blood T cell repertoires in COVID-19. Study summary: The United States, Italy and Spain provided the acute and convalescent COVID-19 samples.

In the original processing: Amplification from reference gene primers served as the basis for estimated nucleated cell counts. Sequencing was performed with immunoSEQ multiplex PCR; in TCRdb, only in-frame clones are kept and a portion is missing. Clonal size and the V and J genes are those of that table, whereas D and trimming came from the DNA. Of under 150,000 clones listed, 75% to 90% are singletons. CDR1 is SGDLS and CDR2 is YYNGEE in the germline V gene. The CDR3 is 17 amino acids. The V end lost 5 bases, the J end lost 0 bases, and 18 bases lay between the germline ends. This TCR was recovered from a woman aged 45-59 years with acute or convalescent COVID-19. Sequencing was performed on peripheral blood. This sequence joins TRBV9 and TRBJ2-1, with D perhaps matching TRBD2 (6 bases). Here the CDR3 reads CASSPKGGMGSYNEQFF. The CDR3 bases are TGTGCCAGCAGTCCTAAGGGCGGGATGGGCTCCTACAATGAGCAGTTCTTC.